The T cell receptor beta chain under discussion was sequenced for a study of blood T cell repertoires in COVID-19. Study-wide background: Specimens from acute and convalescent COVID-19 originated in the United States, Italy and Spain. In each case, the material was cDNA or gDNA derived from T cells, B-cell-depleted T cells, or PBMCs.

Original data processing: From reference gene primer amplification, estimates of nucleated cell counts were derived. Clones were sequenced by immunoSEQ multiplex PCR, and TCRdb holds only the in-frame ones, with some missing. V, J and clone size are taken as reported in that table, and D and trimming were inferred from the DNA itself. The table shows approximately 260,000 clones, with 75% to 90% occurring only once. The specimen was peripheral blood. The sequence was obtained from a woman aged 40 to 50 with acute or convalescent COVID-19.

The CDR3 DNA is TGTGCCAGCAGCCCGGGACATGCCTATGGCTACACCTTC. Protein product: CASSPGHAYGYTF. J is TRBJ1-2 and V is TRBV13; D is perhaps TRBD1 (6 bases). The CDR3 loop spans 13 amino acids. Germline V lookup: CDR1 PRHDT, CDR2 FYEKMQ (reference sequence). V was cut by 5 bases and J by 4 bases, with 11 bases left in between.